This T cell receptor beta chain was obtained from a study of control samples from healthy donors and cancer patients. Libraries were prepared by immunoSEQ multiplex PCR; TCRdb keeps only in-frame clonotypes and omits some of them. Of approximately 100,000 clones in the sample, about 89% were seen once. V dropped 1 base and J dropped 5 bases, with 8 bases sitting between them. Germline CDR1 and CDR2: SGHAT and FQNNGV. The CDR3 is made up of 14 amino acids. The sample comprised blood. This rearrangement joins TRBV11-2 to TRBJ1-4, with D uncertain. This receptor was obtained from a man aged 25 to 40 in good health. The CDR3 DNA sequence: TGTGCCAGCAGCTTAGGACGGATGAATGAAAAACTGTTTTTT. Protein product: CASSLGRMNEKLFF.